This T cell receptor (beta chain) was identified in a study of blood T cell repertoires in COVID-19. Study overall: The study drew acute and convalescent COVID-19 samples from the United States, Italy and Spain. PBMCs, B-cell-depleted T cells, or T cells provided the cDNA or gDNA that made up the material.

Clones were read by immunoSEQ multiplex PCR, and TCRdb kept only the in-frame ones, dropping some. The sample has approximately 210,000 clones; about 90% are singletons. The CDR3 spans 18 residues. The V call is TRBV1, the J call TRBJ2-7; the D call in the table, TRBD1, was not verified against the DNA. TRBV1 is recorded as a pseudogene. This receptor was taken from a woman aged 45-65 years with acute COVID-19. Sequencing used PBMCs or T cells enriched from blood (not recorded which). The CDR3 DNA is TGCACCAGCAGCCCCAGCGGTGCCCCATTAGGGGGCATCTACGAGCAGTACTTC. This sequence encodes CTSSPSGAPLGGIYEQYF.